Below, 5 T cell receptor beta chains from the same sample are listed, as sequenced in a study of T-cell reconstitution after alpha-beta-depleted transplantation in children. Preparing the TCRbeta library involved the use of unique molecular identifiers. TCRdb re-derived calls from the PCR reads in MiXCR, one entry per CDR3 protein. The sample lists hundreds of thousands of distinct CDR3 sequences, about 12% occurring once. Sequenced here: PBMCs, sampled before TCRalphabeta/CD19-depleted stem cell transplant. All receptors come from a girl aged 2-10 years with congenital amegakaryocytic thrombocytopenia, due to receive a stem cell transplant.

In this sample, this clonotype turned up a few times. The rearrangement joins TRBV5-5 to TRBJ1-3; D call uncertain. CDR1 SGHKS and CDR2 YYEKEE come from the germline V gene (reference sequence). The V end was cut by 0 bases, the J end by 8 bases, with 15 bases between. The CDR3 is 15 residues long. Here the CDR3 DNA reads TGTGCCAGCAGCTTGGGTCCCAATTCGAGAGACACCATATATTTT. It encodes CASSLGPNSRDTIYF.

This clonotype was seen ten or more times. The chain is built from TRBV7-9 and TRBJ2-1; D remains ambiguous. The CDR3 is 13 residues long. Trimming took 8 bases from V and 3 from J, leaving 11 bases between them. Germline lookup yields CDR1 SEHNR and CDR2 FQNEAQ (reference sequence). CDR3 protein: CASLLTVYNEQFF. The CDR3 nucleotides read TGTGCCAGCTTACTGACGGTCTACAATGAGCAGTTCTTC.

This clonotype was recorded only once. Since a much larger clone is just one base distant, this may be a read error. The genes are TRBV10-2 and TRBJ1-1; TRBD1 might be the D (6 bases). CDR1 is WSHSY and CDR2 is SAAADI in the germline V gene. The CDR3 runs to 13 residues. CDR3 sequence (DNA): TGCGCCAGCAGTGAGCAGGGGAGCACTGAAGCTTTGTTT. Its translation is CASSEQGSTEALF.

J is TRBJ1-6 and V is TRBV10-3, with a possible D match to TRBD1 (5 bases). The CDR3 is 14 residues long. The V and J ends lost 8 bases and 7 bases respectively, with 15 bases between them. Per germline, CDR1 ENHRY and CDR2 SYGVKD. Written as DNA, the CDR3 is TGTGCCATCTCTCAGGAGGGGATAAATTCACCCCTCCACTTT. Translating it yields CAISQEGINSPLHF.

The CDR3: CASSLGLAGETDTQYF. The CDR3 region has the DNA TGTGCCAGCAGCTTAGGGCTAGCGGGAGAAACAGATACGCAGTATTTT. The chain carries TRBV11-2 and TRBJ2-3; 10 bases are a match to TRBD2. CDR3 length: 16 residues. J gave up 3 bases and V 1 base, and 4 bases lay outside the gene matches. Germline values: CDR1 SGHAT, CDR2 FQNNGV.